A selection of T cell receptor beta chains follows, all from one sample in a study of T cell changes during pregnancy in multiple sclerosis. The data were produced by immunoSEQ multiplex PCR, yet TCRdb's version contains in-frame clones alone and is incomplete. The sample gives 40,000 to 50,000 clones, almost 95% of which show up once; roughly 8.1% is in the top ten. The material was CD8+ T cells from peripheral blood mononuclear cells, obtained in the third trimester of pregnancy. These receptors were obtained from a female donor with multiple sclerosis, enrolled in a pregnancy study. CDR3s leave out the opening cysteine and the closing phenylalanine or tryptophan. Each record gives: J gene, clone size, V gene, CDR3 protein. A row's size may be missing; if present it is once, few, many or a size class.

j_call: TRBJ2-1
clone_size: -
v_call: TRBV10-3
cdr3_aa: AISESMASGSYNEQF

j_call: TRBJ2-7
clone_size: -
v_call: TRBV4-3
cdr3_aa: ASSQELVSSLYEQY

j_call: TRBJ2-3
clone_size: -
v_call: TRBV6-1
cdr3_aa: ANNDRVSPTDTQY

j_call: TRBJ1-3
clone_size: -
v_call: TRBV27
cdr3_aa: ASSAGTGAHTIY

j_call: TRBJ2-1
clone_size: -
v_call: TRBV5-4
cdr3_aa: ASSPRGHEQF

j_call: TRBJ1-1
clone_size: -
v_call: TRBV6-5
cdr3_aa: ATMDGTANTEAF

j_call: TRBJ2-2
clone_size: -
v_call: TRBV4-3
cdr3_aa: ASSQALAGGIPGELF

j_call: TRBJ1-2
clone_size: -
v_call: TRBV9
cdr3_aa: ASSVGGDRGSGGYT

j_call: TRBJ2-1
clone_size: -
v_call: TRBV7-7
cdr3_aa: ASSSGSYNEQF

j_call: TRBJ1-1
clone_size: -
v_call: TRBV5-5
cdr3_aa: ASSLGSGGTEAF

j_call: TRBJ1-1
clone_size: -
v_call: TRBV6-6
cdr3_aa: ASSYSSGSNTEAF

j_call: TRBJ1-5
clone_size: once
v_call: TRBV15
cdr3_aa: ATSRDLEEAVTFQPQH

j_call: TRBJ2-7
clone_size: once
v_call: TRBV19
cdr3_aa: ASRQGANYEQY

j_call: TRBJ2-7
clone_size: -
v_call: TRBV28
cdr3_aa: ASSFLLAGGHEQY

j_call: TRBJ2-7
clone_size: -
v_call: TRBV7-8
cdr3_aa: ASSLAATNPYEQY

j_call: TRBJ1-1
clone_size: once
v_call: TRBV19
cdr3_aa: ASSMGGSRTEAF

j_call: TRBJ1-5
clone_size: -
v_call: TRBV7-8
cdr3_aa: ASSGTGQPQH

j_call: TRBJ2-7
clone_size: once
v_call: TRBV14
cdr3_aa: ASSPTGRSSGRFYEQY

j_call: TRBJ2-3
clone_size: -
v_call: TRBV19
cdr3_aa: ASSIQNSHTQY

j_call: TRBJ2-5
clone_size: -
v_call: TRBV29-1
cdr3_aa: SVYVNWGRHQETQY

j_call: TRBJ1-1
clone_size: -
v_call: TRBV15
cdr3_aa: ATSSLGQAGPMNTEAF

j_call: TRBJ2-2
clone_size: -
v_call: TRBV5-4
cdr3_aa: ASSLWNTGELF

j_call: TRBJ1-1
clone_size: -
v_call: TRBV5-8
cdr3_aa: ASSSGQGSTEAF

j_call: TRBJ2-5
clone_size: few
v_call: TRBV29-1
cdr3_aa: SVGPGETQY

j_call: TRBJ1-1
clone_size: -
v_call: TRBV5-4
cdr3_aa: ASSLSGTGVCF

j_call: TRBJ1-1
clone_size: -
v_call: TRBV14
cdr3_aa: ASSRLTGEDTEAF

j_call: TRBJ2-1
clone_size: -
v_call: TRBV7-9
cdr3_aa: ASSNRGYEQF

j_call: TRBJ2-7
clone_size: -
v_call: TRBV27
cdr3_aa: ASSLWDRAEQY

j_call: TRBJ2-7
clone_size: -
v_call: TRBV6-6
cdr3_aa: ASSYSRHRSHEQY

j_call: TRBJ2-7
clone_size: -
v_call: TRBV6-1
cdr3_aa: ASRPEQGSYEQY

j_call: TRBJ2-1
clone_size: few
v_call: TRBV29-1
cdr3_aa: SVDVGGSYNEQF

j_call: TRBJ2-3
clone_size: few
v_call: TRBV5-6
cdr3_aa: ASSSGPDTQY

j_call: TRBJ2-5
clone_size: -
v_call: TRBV5-6
cdr3_aa: ASSWRSSGETQY

j_call: TRBJ2-1
clone_size: -
v_call: TRBV5-5
cdr3_aa: ASSLELAGVYNEQF

j_call: TRBJ1-1
clone_size: -
v_call: TRBV27
cdr3_aa: ASSRTGLNTEAF

j_call: TRBJ2-7
clone_size: -
v_call: TRBV2
cdr3_aa: ASLAGDTSYEQY

j_call: TRBJ2-1
clone_size: -
v_call: TRBV27
cdr3_aa: ASSLGLSDYNEQF

j_call: TRBJ2-1
clone_size: -
v_call: TRBV2
cdr3_aa: AIIAGGRPLEQF

j_call: TRBJ1-5
clone_size: few
v_call: TRBV4-1
cdr3_aa: ASSIEGNGRPQH

j_call: TRBJ2-1
clone_size: -
v_call: TRBV5-1
cdr3_aa: ASSSGLVSNEQF

j_call: TRBJ2-7
clone_size: few
v_call: TRBV21-1
cdr3_aa: ASSKEIREQGRLGNQLVREQY

j_call: TRBJ2-2
clone_size: -
v_call: TRBV27
cdr3_aa: ASHRGLAAGELF

j_call: TRBJ2-7
clone_size: -
v_call: TRBV27
cdr3_aa: ASSPTGGAGYEQY

j_call: TRBJ2-3
clone_size: -
v_call: TRBV6-4
cdr3_aa: ASSGGAESTDTQY

j_call: TRBJ2-1
clone_size: once
v_call: TRBV7-9
cdr3_aa: ASSLVRAPDRF

j_call: TRBJ2-1
clone_size: -
v_call: TRBV29-1
cdr3_aa: SVEDLSGSPNEQF

j_call: TRBJ2-7
clone_size: -
v_call: TRBV7-9
cdr3_aa: ASSSPLAASYEQY

j_call: TRBJ2-1
clone_size: -
v_call: TRBV19
cdr3_aa: ASSGLAGEVNEQF

j_call: TRBJ2-1
clone_size: -
v_call: TRBV19
cdr3_aa: ASKAGGRAGNEQF

j_call: TRBJ2-5
clone_size: -
v_call: TRBV11-1
cdr3_aa: ASSPRDQETQY

j_call: TRBJ2-7
clone_size: -
v_call: TRBV30
cdr3_aa: AWSVGLAGSYEQY

j_call: TRBJ1-3
clone_size: -
v_call: TRBV28
cdr3_aa: ASSLEGTAGNTIY

j_call: TRBJ2-7
clone_size: -
v_call: TRBV7-9
cdr3_aa: ASSLESSYEQY

j_call: TRBJ1-1
clone_size: few
v_call: TRBV2
cdr3_aa: ASSPNFVAF

j_call: TRBJ1-2
clone_size: -
v_call: TRBV19
cdr3_aa: ASRGGAGGTSFYGYT